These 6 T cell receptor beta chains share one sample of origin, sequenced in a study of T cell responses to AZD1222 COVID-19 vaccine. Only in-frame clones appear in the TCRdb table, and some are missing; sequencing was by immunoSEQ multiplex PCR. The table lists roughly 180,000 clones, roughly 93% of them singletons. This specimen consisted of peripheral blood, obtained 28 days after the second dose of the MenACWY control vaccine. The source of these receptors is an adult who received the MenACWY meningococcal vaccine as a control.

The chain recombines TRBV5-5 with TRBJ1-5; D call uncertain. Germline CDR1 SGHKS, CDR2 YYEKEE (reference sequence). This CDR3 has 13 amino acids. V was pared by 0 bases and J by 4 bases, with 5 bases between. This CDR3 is CASSLVDNQPQHF. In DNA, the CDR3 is TGTGCCAGCAGCTTGGTGGATAATCAGCCCCAGCATTTT. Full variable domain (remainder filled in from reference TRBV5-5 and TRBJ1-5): DAGVTQSPTHLIKTRGQQVTLRCSPISGHKSVSWYQQVLGQGPQFIFQYYEKEERGRGNFPDRFSARQFPNYSSELNVNALLLGDSALYLCASSLVDNQPQHFGDGTRLSIL.

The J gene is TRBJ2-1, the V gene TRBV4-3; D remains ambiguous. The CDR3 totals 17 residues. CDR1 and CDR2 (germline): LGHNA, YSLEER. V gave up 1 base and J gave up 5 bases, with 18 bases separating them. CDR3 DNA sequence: TGCGCCAGCAGCCAAGGCTCCAGATCCGGCACAGACAATGAGCAGTTCTTC. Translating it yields CASSQGSRSGTDNEQFF.

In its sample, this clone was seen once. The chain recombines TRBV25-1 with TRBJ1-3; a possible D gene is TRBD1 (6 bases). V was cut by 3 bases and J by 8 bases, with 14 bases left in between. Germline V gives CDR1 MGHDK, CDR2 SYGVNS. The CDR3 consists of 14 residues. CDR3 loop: CASSETGRRDTIYF. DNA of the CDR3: TGTGCCAGCAGTGAGACAGGCCGGAGGGACACCATATATTTT.

The CDR3: CAWSEQGAPTF. In DNA form, the CDR3 reads TGTGCCTGGAGTGAACAGGGGGCGCCGACCTTC. The chain is built from TRBV30 and TRBJ1-2; TRBD1 aligns across 9 bases. Looked up from germline, CDR1 is GTSNPN and CDR2 is SVGIG (reference sequence). The V and J ends lost 1 base and 14 bases, in that order; junction bases with no gene match: 5. This CDR3 region has 11 residues.

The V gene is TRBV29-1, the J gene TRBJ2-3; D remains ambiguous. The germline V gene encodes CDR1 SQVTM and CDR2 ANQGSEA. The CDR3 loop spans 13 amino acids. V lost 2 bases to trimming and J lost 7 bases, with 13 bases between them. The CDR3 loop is CSVETGRTNTQYF. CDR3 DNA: TGCAGCGTTGAAACGGGCAGAACAAATACGCAGTATTTT.

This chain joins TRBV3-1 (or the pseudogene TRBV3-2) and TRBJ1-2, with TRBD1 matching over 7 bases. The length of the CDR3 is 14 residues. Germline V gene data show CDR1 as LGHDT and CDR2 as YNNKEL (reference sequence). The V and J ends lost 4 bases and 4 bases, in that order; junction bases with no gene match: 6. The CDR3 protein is CASSPGQVFYGYTF. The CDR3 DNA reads TGTGCCAGCAGCCCAGGACAGGTGTTCTATGGCTACACCTTC.